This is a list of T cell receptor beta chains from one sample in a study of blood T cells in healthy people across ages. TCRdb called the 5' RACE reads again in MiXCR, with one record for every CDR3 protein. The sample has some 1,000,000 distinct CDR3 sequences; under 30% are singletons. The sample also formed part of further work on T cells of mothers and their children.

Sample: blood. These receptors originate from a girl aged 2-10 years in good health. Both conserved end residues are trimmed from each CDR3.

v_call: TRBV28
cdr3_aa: ASSGWTEYEQY

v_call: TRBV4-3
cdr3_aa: ASSHRLQEAETQY

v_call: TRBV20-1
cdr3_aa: SARVAGAYEQY

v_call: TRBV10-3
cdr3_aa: AIRDIQGTAGELF

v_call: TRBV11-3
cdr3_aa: ASSSRDSLAKNIQY

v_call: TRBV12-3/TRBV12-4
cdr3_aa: ASRLAGGSKETQY

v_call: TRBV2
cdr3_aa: ASSEAGFYEQY

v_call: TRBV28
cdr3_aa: ASSPGTSGRGSTDTQY

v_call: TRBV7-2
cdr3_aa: ASSSSGGQGHSPLH

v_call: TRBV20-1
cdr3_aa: SARKGGYEQY

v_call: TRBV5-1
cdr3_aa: ASSRLARDGETQY

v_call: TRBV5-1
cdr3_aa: ASSPLPRGARGGTYNEQF

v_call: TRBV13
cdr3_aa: ASSSKAEEQY

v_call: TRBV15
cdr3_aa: ATSRDPAHNEQF

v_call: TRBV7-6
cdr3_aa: ASSSSAGTNEQF

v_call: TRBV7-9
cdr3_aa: ASSLTGLAGVELNYNEQF

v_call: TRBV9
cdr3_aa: ASSALTYTFQQF

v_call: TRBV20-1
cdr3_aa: SAWTGGGWGYT

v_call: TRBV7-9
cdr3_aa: ASSLQPGTATYEQY

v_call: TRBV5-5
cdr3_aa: ASSSDLTGELF

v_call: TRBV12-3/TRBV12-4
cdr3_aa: ASSKLGDRYTDTQY

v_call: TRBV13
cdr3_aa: ASSLAIRGNEQY

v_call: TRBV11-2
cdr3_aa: ASSPAKGGVNSYEQY

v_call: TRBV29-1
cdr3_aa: SVPLFGAGQETQY

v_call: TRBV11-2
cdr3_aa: ASSPTTTTGTQY

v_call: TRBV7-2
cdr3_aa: ASSLVSFGNAYEQY

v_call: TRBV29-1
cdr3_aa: SVPRNTGELF

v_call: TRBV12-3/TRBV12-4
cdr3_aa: ASSDGLAAYEQY